The entry below describes one TCR beta chain. Its antigen is currently not known. No much larger clone is present one base from it, and per-base qualities are unavailable. Sequencing took place on an Illumina HiSeq 1500. TCRdb trimmed the raw reads at Q25, called clones with MiXCR and kept productive beta chains. Identical CDR3 proteins give one entry, which carries the most common genes and DNA. Across this sample there are approximately 1,000,000 distinct CDR3 sequences, with about 33% seen only once. Of the sample, roughly 13% falls within the top ten clones. This entry is derived from a study of T cell repertoires in cytomegalovirus infection (dated by TCRdb to the late 2010s). In terms of the full investigation: Recently identified HLA-C-restricted CMV epitopes, whose presentation resists viral immunomodulation, were targeted by peptide stimulations together with well-studied HLA-B-restricted epitopes. Donor HLA type was relevant to the analysis, because carriage of CMV infection together with the matching HLA type was indicated by public TCR beta signatures. General conclusions and limits of the study: The ex vivo response was dominated by HLA-C-restricted CMV-specific TCR beta clonotypes, and the single most frequent clonotype in two of eight donors was supplied by these HLA-C-restricted clonotypes. Cumulative frequency of public TCR beta family members discriminated carriers of CMV infection plus the relevant HLA type in this cohort and an independent approximately 370-donor cohort.

What this sample's treatment or condition label stands for: in vitro stimulation with specific CMV peptide epitopes to enrich CMV-specific T cells. CDR1 and CDR2 are read off the germline V gene (reference sequence) as SEHNR and FQNEAQ. The CDR3 measures 15 amino acids from cysteine to phenylalanine. The retained sequence is limited to the CDR3, 45 bases, with the frame set at the first base. V is cut back by 4 bases and J by 14 bases, with 10 bases in the junction unmatched. Sequenced material: cultured CD8+ T cells from PBMCs, taken from culture after CMV antigen stimulation. The receptor comes from a human donor in good health (CMV status not recorded). Some clones in this sample may be carry-over from other donors' samples. The sequence is built from TRBV7-9 and TRBJ1-6; 11 bases in between match TRBD1. DNA sequence: TGTGCCAGCAGCTCGCCGGGACAGGGGGACCATGCCCTCCACTTT. This is translated as CASSSPGQGDHALHF.